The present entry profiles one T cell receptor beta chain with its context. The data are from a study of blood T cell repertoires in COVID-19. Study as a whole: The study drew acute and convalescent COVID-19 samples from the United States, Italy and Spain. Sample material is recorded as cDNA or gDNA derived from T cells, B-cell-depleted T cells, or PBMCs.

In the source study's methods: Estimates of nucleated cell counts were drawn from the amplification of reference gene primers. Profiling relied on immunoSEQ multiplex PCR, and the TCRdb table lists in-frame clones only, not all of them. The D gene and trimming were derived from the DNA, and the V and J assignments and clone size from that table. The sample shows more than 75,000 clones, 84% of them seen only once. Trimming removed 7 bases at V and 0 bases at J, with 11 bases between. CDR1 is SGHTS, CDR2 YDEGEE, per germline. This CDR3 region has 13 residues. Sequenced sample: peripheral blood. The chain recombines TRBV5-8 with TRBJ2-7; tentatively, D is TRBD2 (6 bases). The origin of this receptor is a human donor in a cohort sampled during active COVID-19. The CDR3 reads CASARESSYEQYF. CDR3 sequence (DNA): TGTGCCAGCGCTCGGGAGAGCTCCTACGAGCAGTACTTC.